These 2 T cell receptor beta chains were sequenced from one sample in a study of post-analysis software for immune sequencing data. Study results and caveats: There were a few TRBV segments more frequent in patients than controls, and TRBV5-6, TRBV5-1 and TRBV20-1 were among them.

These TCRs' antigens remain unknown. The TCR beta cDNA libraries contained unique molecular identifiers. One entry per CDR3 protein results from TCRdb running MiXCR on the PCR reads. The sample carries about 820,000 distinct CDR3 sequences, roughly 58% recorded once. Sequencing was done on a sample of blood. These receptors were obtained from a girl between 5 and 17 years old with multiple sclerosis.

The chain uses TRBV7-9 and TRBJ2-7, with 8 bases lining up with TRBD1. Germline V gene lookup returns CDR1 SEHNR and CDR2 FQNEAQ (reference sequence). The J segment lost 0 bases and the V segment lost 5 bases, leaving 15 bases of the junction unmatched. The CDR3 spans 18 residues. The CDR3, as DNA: TGTGCCAGCAGCCCTAGTAGGGGGGACAGGAGGGACTCCTACGAGCAGTACTTC. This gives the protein CASSPSRGDRRDSYEQYF.

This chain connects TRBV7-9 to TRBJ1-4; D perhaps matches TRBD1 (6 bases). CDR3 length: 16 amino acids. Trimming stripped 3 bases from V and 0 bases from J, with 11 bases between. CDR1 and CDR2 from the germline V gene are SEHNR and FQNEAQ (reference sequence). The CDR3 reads CASSLEGTTTNEKLFF. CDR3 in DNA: TGTGCCAGCAGCTTGGAAGGGACAACAACTAATGAAAAACTGTTTTTT. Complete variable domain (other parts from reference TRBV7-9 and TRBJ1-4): DTGVSQNPRHKITKRGQNVTFRCDPISEHNRLYWYRQTLGQGPEFLTYFQNEAQLEKSRLLSDRFSAERPKGSFSTLEIQRTEQGDSAMYLCASSLEGTTTNEKLFFGSGTQLSVL.